The 6 T cell receptor beta chains presented below share a single source sample, sequenced in a study of T cell changes during pregnancy in multiple sclerosis. TCRdb's copy holds only in-frame clones and misses some; the assay was immunoSEQ multiplex PCR. Of around 20,000 clones detected, roughly 88% appear once; the ten largest clones hold roughly 5%. The starting material was CD8+ T cells from peripheral blood mononuclear cells, obtained after pregnancy. The receptors derive from a female donor in good health, enrolled as a control in a pregnancy study.

J is TRBJ2-7 and V is TRBV7-9, with unresolved D. Germline V gene lookup returns CDR1 SEHNR and CDR2 FQNEAQ (reference sequence). The CDR3 is 12 amino acids. Trimming took off 3 bases at V and 5 bases at J, with 8 bases between the two ends. As DNA, the CDR3 is TGTGCCAGCAGCTTTGAGGAAAACGAGCAGTACTTC. Amino acid sequence: CASSFEENEQYF. The variable domain in full, with the rest retrieved from reference TRBV7-9 and TRBJ2-7, is DTGVSQNPRHKITKRGQNVTFRCDPISEHNRLYWYRQTLGQGPEFLTYFQNEAQLEKSRLLSDRFSAERPKGSFSTLEIQRTEQGDSAMYLCASSFEENEQYFGPGTRLTVT.

The gene calls are TRBV7-9 and TRBJ2-3; TRBD1 matches at 11 bases. The CDR3 is made up of 15 amino acids. V lost 5 bases, J lost 5 bases, and 6 bases stayed unmatched. CDR1 and CDR2 from the germline V gene are SEHNR and FQNEAQ (reference sequence). CDR3 in DNA: TGTGCCAGCAGCGCAGGGGGGACAGGGGGAGATACGCAGTATTTT. The encoded protein is CASSAGGTGGDTQYF. Combining the CDR3 with reference TRBV7-9 and TRBJ2-3 gives the whole variable domain DTGVSQNPRHKITKRGQNVTFRCDPISEHNRLYWYRQTLGQGPEFLTYFQNEAQLEKSRLLSDRFSAERPKGSFSTLEIQRTEQGDSAMYLCASSAGGTGGDTQYFGPGTRLTVL.

This sequence joins TRBV11-2 and TRBJ1-4; tentative D call: TRBD1 (5 bases). This CDR3 region has 14 residues. V lost 4 bases to trimming and J lost 8 bases, with 14 bases between them. Germline loops: CDR1 SGHAT, CDR2 FQNNGV. The CDR3 is CASSSGVQQEKLFF. CDR3 DNA sequence: TGTGCCAGCAGCTCGGGGGTACAACAGGAAAAACTGTTTTTT.

The rearrangement joins TRBV19 to TRBJ2-3; weak D call: TRBD2 (5 bases). V dropped 3 bases and J dropped 3 bases, with 16 bases sitting between them. The germline V gene has CDR1 LNHDA and CDR2 SQIVND (reference sequence). The CDR3 runs 16 residues. For the CDR3, the DNA is TGTGCCAGTAGTATCCGCGAGGGCTTGATGACAGATACGCAGTATTTT. Translation gives CASSIREGLMTDTQYF.

The chain is built from TRBV18 and TRBJ2-3; D possibly corresponds to TRBD1 (6 bases). The CDR3 is 16 residues long. Trimming took 6 bases from V and 1 from J, leaving 17 bases between them. Germline assignment: CDR1 KGHSH and CDR2 LQKENI. CDR3 residues: CASSYDRFKGTDTQYF. The CDR3 region has the DNA TGTGCCAGCTCTTACGACAGGTTCAAGGGCACAGATACGCAGTATTTT.

The rearrangement links TRBV7-2 to TRBJ2-2, with TRBD1 matching over 7 bases. CDR3 length: 15 amino acids. Germline lookup yields CDR1 SGHTA and CDR2 FQGNSA. The V and J ends lost 1 base and 7 bases, in that order; junction bases with no gene match: 6. CDR3: CASSLEQGMVGELFF. As DNA, the CDR3 is TGTGCCAGCAGCTTAGAACAGGGGATGGTCGGGGAGCTGTTTTTT.